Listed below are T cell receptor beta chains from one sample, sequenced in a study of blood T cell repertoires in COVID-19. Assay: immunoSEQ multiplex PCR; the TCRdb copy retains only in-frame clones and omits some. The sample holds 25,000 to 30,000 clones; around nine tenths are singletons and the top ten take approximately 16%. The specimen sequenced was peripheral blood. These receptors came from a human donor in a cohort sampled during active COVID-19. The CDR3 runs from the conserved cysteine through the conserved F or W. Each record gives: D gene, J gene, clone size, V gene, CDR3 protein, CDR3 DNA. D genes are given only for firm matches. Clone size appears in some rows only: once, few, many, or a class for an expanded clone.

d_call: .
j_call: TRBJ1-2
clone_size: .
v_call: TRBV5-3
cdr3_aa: CARSLARVLEYGYTF
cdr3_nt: TGTGCCAGAAGCTTAGCAAGAGTTCTGGAGTATGGCTACACCTTC

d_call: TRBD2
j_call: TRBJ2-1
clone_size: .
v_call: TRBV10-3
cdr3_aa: CAISEGILRSGGDNEQFF
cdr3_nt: TGTGCCATCAGTGAGGGGATACTTCGCTCGGGGGGAGACAATGAGCAGTTCTTC

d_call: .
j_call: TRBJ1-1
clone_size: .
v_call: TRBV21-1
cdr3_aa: CASSDRQGEGTEAFF
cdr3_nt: TGTGCCAGCAGCGATCGACAGGGAGAGGGCACTGAAGCTTTCTTT

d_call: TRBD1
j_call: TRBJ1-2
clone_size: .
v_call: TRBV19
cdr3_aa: CASKKQGENYGYTF
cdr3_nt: TGTGCCAGTAAGAAACAGGGGGAGAACTATGGCTACACCTTC

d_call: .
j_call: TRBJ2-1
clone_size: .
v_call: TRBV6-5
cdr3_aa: CASSYHQGGSYNEQFF
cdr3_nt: TGTGCCAGCAGTTACCATCAGGGTGGTTCCTACAATGAGCAGTTCTTC

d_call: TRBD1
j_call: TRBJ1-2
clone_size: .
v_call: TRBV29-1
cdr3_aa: CSAKHRGDDTPYGYTF
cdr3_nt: TGCAGCGCGAAGCACAGGGGTGATGATACTCCCTATGGCTACACCTTC

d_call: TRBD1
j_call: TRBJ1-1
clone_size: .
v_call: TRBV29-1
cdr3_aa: CSAGTANTEAFF
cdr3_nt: TGCAGCGCTGGGACAGCGAACACTGAAGCTTTCTTT

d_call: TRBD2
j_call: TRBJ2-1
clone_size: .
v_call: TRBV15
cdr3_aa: CATSRDLASGGNEQFF
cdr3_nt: TGTGCCACCAGCAGAGATCTTGCCTCGGGGGGTAATGAGCAGTTCTTC

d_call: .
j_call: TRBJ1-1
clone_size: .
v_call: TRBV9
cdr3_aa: CASSVAGAGTEAFF
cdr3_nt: TGTGCCAGCAGCGTGGCAGGGGCGGGCACTGAAGCTTTCTTT

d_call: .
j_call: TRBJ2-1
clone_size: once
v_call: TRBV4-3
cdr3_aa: CASSQILAGEQFF
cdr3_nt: TGCGCCAGCAGCCAAATCCTGGCGGGGGAGCAGTTCTTC

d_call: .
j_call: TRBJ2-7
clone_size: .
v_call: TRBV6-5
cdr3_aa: CASARDFSSYEQYF
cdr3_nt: TGTGCCAGCGCTCGGGACTTCAGCTCCTACGAGCAGTACTTC

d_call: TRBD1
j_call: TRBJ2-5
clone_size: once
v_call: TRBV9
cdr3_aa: CASSAWGQDQETQYF
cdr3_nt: TGTGCCAGCAGCGCGTGGGGACAGGACCAAGAGACCCAGTACTTC

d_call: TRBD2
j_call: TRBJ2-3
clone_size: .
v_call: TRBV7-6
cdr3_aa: CASSLRGLATTDTQYF
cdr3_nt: TGTGCCAGCAGCTTACGGGGACTAGCTACTACAGATACGCAGTATTTT

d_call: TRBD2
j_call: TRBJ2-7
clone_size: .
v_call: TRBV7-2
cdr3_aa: CASSLASGNYEQYF
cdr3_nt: TGTGCCAGCAGCTTAGCTAGCGGGAATTACGAGCAGTACTTC

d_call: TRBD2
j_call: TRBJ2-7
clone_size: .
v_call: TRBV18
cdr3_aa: CASSPPRSGREQQYF
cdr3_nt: TGTGCCAGCTCACCACCGAGAAGCGGGAGGGAACAGCAGTACTTC

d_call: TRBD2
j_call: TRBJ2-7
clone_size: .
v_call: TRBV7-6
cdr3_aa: CASSLGSGGYEQYF
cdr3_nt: TGTGCCAGCAGCTTAGGATCGGGAGGGTACGAGCAGTACTTC

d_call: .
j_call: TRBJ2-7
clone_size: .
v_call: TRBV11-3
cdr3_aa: CASSLIQGSYEQYF
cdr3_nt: TGTGCCAGCAGCCTAATACAGGGTTCCTACGAGCAGTACTTC

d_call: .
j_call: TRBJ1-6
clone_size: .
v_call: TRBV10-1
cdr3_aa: CASSEQTNSPLHF
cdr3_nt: TGCGCCAGCAGTGAACAGACGAATTCACCCCTCCACTTT

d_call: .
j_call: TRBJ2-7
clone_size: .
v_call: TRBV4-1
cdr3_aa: CASSQDRGYEQYF
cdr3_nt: TGCGCCAGCAGCCAAGATAGGGGCTACGAGCAGTACTTC

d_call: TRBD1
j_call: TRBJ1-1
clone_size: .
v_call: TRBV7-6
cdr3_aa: CASSRTGGPSYSTEAFF
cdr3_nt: TGTGCCAGCAGCCGGACAGGGGGCCCCTCATATTCCACTGAAGCTTTCTTT

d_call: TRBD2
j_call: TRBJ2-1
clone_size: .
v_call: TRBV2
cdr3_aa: CASRTRTSGSYNEQFF
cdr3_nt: TGTGCCAGCAGAACCCGGACTAGCGGATCCTACAATGAGCAGTTCTTC

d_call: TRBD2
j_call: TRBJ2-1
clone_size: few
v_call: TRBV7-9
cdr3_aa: CASSPPPRLAVYNEQFF
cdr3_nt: TGTGCCAGCAGCCCACCTCCCCGACTAGCGGTCTACAATGAGCAGTTCTTC

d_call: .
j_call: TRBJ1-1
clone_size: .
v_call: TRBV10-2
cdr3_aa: CASRQDTEAFF
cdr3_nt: TGCGCCAGCAGACAGGACACTGAAGCTTTCTTT

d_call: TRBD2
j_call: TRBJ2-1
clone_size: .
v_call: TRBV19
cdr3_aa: CASKETSALREQFF
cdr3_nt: TGTGCCAGTAAGGAAACTAGCGCTCTTCGAGAGCAGTTCTTC

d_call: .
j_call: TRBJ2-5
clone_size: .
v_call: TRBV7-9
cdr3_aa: CASSLVQGQETQYF
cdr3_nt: TGTGCCAGCAGCTTAGTCCAGGGTCAAGAGACCCAGTACTTC

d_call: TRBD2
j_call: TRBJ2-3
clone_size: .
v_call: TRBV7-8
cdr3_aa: CASSLGLAASTDTQYF
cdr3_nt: TGTGCCAGCAGCTTAGGACTAGCGGCTAGCACAGATACGCAGTATTTT

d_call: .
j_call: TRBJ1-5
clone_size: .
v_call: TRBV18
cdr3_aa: CASSPRQDGQPQHF
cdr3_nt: TGTGCCAGCTCACCACGACAGGACGGACAGCCCCAGCATTTT

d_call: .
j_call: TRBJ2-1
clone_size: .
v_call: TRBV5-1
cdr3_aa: CASSLYAATDYNEQFF
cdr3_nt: TGCGCCAGCAGCTTGTACGCAGCGACGGATTACAATGAGCAGTTCTTC

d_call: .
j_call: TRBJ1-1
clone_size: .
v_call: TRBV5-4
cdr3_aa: CASSLGQGSLNTEAFF
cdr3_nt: TGTGCCAGCAGCTTGGGGCAGGGGTCCCTTAACACTGAAGCTTTCTTT

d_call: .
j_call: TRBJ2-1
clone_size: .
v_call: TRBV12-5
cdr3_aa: CASGPLGGRAVEQFF
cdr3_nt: TGTGCTAGTGGCCCCCTAGGGGGGAGGGCCGTTGAGCAGTTCTTC

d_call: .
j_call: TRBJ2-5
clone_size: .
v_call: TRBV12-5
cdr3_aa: CASGLLPQETQYF
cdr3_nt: TGTGCTAGTGGTTTGCTCCCTCAAGAGACCCAGTACTTC

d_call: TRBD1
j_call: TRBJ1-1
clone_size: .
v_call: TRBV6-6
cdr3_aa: CASRNGQGGDVAEAFF
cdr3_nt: TGTGCCAGCAGAAACGGACAGGGGGGGGATGTGGCTGAAGCTTTCTTT

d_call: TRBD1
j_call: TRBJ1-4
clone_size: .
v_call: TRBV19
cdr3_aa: CASRNLLGTGRFGEKLFF
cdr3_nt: TGTGCCAGTAGGAACCTACTGGGGACAGGGAGATTTGGCGAAAAACTGTTTTTT